The next 27 T cell receptor beta chains were all read from a single sample in a study of response to subunit inactivated influenza vaccine. A single record per CDR3 protein comes from TCRdb applying MiXCR to the RT-PCR reads. The sample yields 150,000 to 200,000 distinct CDR3 sequences, roughly 12% seen once. The sample was also linked to a second study, of T cells expressing NK-cell markers. From that study: In generating TCR beta cDNA, 5'RACE template switching with UMIs was used.

Here the sequenced sample was CD8+ T cells sorted from PBMCs, taken approximately 13 days after vaccination. All receptors come from a middle-aged man who received an inactivated influenza vaccine.

The rearrangement joins TRBV7-9 to TRBJ2-2; no reliable D call. Between the trimmed V and J ends, which lost 1 base and 0 bases, there was a span of 9 bases. Germline lookup yields CDR1 SEHNR and CDR2 FQNEAQ (reference sequence). The CDR3 consists of 16 residues. Here the CDR3 DNA reads TGTGCCAGCAGCTTAGGGTGGACGGCGAACACCGGGGAGCTGTTTTTT. Its translation: CASSLGWTANTGELFF.

A few counts support this clonotype. CDR3 loop: CASTSWGGSYEQYF. The CDR3, as DNA: TGTGCCAGCACCTCATGGGGCGGAAGTTACGAGCAGTACTTC. The chain joins TRBV6-2 or TRBV6-3 to TRBJ2-7, with D possibly TRBD1 on 5 matching bases. The CDR3 runs to 14 residues. Trimming took 7 bases from V and 4 from J, leaving 17 bases between them. The germline gives CDR1 MNHEY, CDR2 SVGEGT.

The chain is built from TRBV7-9 and TRBJ2-4; 11 bases are a match to TRBD1. This CDR3 contains 15 residues. CDR1 is SEHNR and CDR2 is FQNEAQ in the germline V gene (reference sequence). V was clipped by 4 bases and J by 10 bases; unmatched bases: 9. CDR3 DNA: TGTGCCAGCAGCTACTCCGGGACAGGGGGGAGGATTCAGTACTTC. As protein: CASSYSGTGGRIQYF.

This rearrangement joins TRBV7-9 to TRBJ1-1; unclear D gene. CDR1 and CDR2 (germline): SEHNR, FQNEAQ (reference sequence). The CDR3 spans 11 residues. V dropped 7 bases and J dropped 5 bases, with 8 bases sitting between them. Written as DNA, the CDR3 is TGTGCCAGCACCCCCAGGACTGAAGCTTTCTTT. The encoded protein is CASTPRTEAFF.

This clonotype came up a few times. The rearrangement links TRBV7-9 to TRBJ2-3, with 9 bases aligning to TRBD2. CDR1 is SEHNR and CDR2 is FQNEAQ in the germline V gene (reference sequence). The CDR3 has 15 residues. The junction had 6 bases not matched to a gene; V was cut back by 5 bases and J by 3 bases. As DNA, the CDR3 is TGTGCCAGCAGCCCTTTAGCGGGAGTTACAGATACGCAGTATTTT. Protein sequence: CASSPLAGVTDTQYF.

The V gene is TRBV19, the J gene TRBJ1-5, with a tentative D call TRBD1 (5 bases). V was cut by 5 bases and J by 4 bases, with 9 bases left in between. The CDR3 loop spans 13 amino acids. Per the germline V gene, CDR1 is LNHDA and CDR2 is SQIVND (reference sequence). The CDR3: CASSDQGNQPQHF. The DNA of the CDR3 is TGTGCCAGTAGTGACCAGGGTAATCAGCCCCAGCATTTT.

The chain carries TRBV20-1 and TRBJ2-5; D gene uncertain. The CDR3 length is 16 residues. V lost 3 bases and J 1 base, leaving 18 bases between the germline ends. Germline V gives CDR1 DFQATT, CDR2 SNEGSKA (reference sequence). CDR3 bases: TGCAGTGCTAGTCAACTAACAAGGGTTACCCAAGAGACCCAGTACTTC. As protein: CSASQLTRVTQETQYF.

V usage is TRBV6-1 and J usage is TRBJ1-5, with 7 bases that match TRBD1. The CDR3 extends over 17 amino acids. Germline V gene lookup returns CDR1 MNHNS and CDR2 SASEGT. With 2 bases clipped from V and 2 bases from J, the junction kept 9 bases outside the gene matches. The CDR3 DNA is TGTGCCAGCAGTGAATTGAGGACAGGATGGGGCAATCAGCCCCAGCATTTT. Its translation: CASSELRTGWGNQPQHF.

This clonotype was detected many times. This chain joins TRBV3-1 and TRBJ2-7; D gene unclear. CDR1 is LGHDT, CDR2 YNNKEL, per germline (reference sequence). The CDR3 has 14 residues. V was shortened by 0 bases and J by 1 base, with 7 bases between the two germline ends. CDR3 loop: CASSQDSGSYEQYF. The CDR3 bases are TGTGCCAGCAGCCAAGACTCCGGTTCCTACGAGCAGTACTTC.

In its sample, this clonotype is medium-sized. CDR3 protein: CASSEAPIGGEETQYF. The CDR3 DNA sequence: TGTGCCAGCAGTGAAGCTCCCATTGGGGGAGAAGAGACCCAGTACTTC. The chain employs TRBV6-1 and TRBJ2-5; either TRBD1 or TRBD2 may supply D (5 bases each). The CDR3 loop spans 16 amino acids. V gave up 0 bases and J gave up 3 bases, with 14 bases separating them. Germline V gene data show CDR1 as MNHNS and CDR2 as SASEGT.

This clonotype appeared a single time. A much bigger clone sits one base away, suggesting this may be a read error. The gene calls are TRBV7-9 and TRBJ1-4; D remains ambiguous. Germline V gene lookup returns CDR1 SEHNR and CDR2 FQNEAQ (reference sequence). The CDR3 has 15 amino acids. The CDR3 nucleotides read TGTGCCAGCAGCTCAGACGGACCGGGAGGCGAAAAACTGTCTTTT. Translation: CASSSDGPGGEKLSF.

The chain couples TRBV20-1 to TRBJ2-7; perhaps TRBD1 as D (5 bases). The V gene's germline CDR1 is DFQATT and CDR2 SNEGSKA (reference sequence). The CDR3 loop spans 11 amino acids. The V end lost 4 bases, the J end lost 1 base, and 5 bases lay between the germline ends. The CDR3 nucleotides read TGCAGTGCTACAGGGTCCTACGAGCAGTACTTC. It specifies CSATGSYEQYF.

This clonotype came up a few times. This chain's CDR3 is CASSQEAGGPQETQYF. In DNA, the CDR3 is TGTGCCAGCAGCCAAGAGGCGGGGGGGCCTCAAGAGACCCAGTACTTC. The J gene is TRBJ2-5, the V gene TRBV3-1; 9 nucleotides agree with TRBD2. V gave up 0 bases and J gave up 2 bases; unmatched junction bases: 4. The CDR3 covers 16 residues. Germline V gene sequence: CDR1 LGHDT, CDR2 YNNKEL (reference sequence).

The chain joins TRBV6-5 to TRBJ2-5, with D perhaps TRBD1 (6 bases). The V and J ends lost 2 bases and 1 base respectively, with 11 bases between them. The CDR3 has 15 residues. CDR1 and CDR2 from the germline V gene are MNHEY and SVGAGI. CDR3: CASSYTQGTQETQYF. The CDR3 DNA sequence: TGTGCCAGCAGTTACACACAGGGTACCCAAGAGACCCAGTACTTC.

CDR3 nucleotide sequence: TGCGCCAGCAGCCCTACAGGGGGCGGGACTGAAGCTTTCTTT. This gives the protein CASSPTGGGTEAFF. The rearrangement joins TRBV4-3 to TRBJ1-1; 9 positions match TRBD1. V was pared by 4 bases and J by 5 bases, with 5 bases of the junction left unmatched. This CDR3 is 14 amino acids long. CDR1 is LGHNA and CDR2 is YSLEER in the germline V gene.

This chain joins TRBV5-4 and TRBJ2-7; D remains unclear. The germline CDR1 and CDR2 sequences are SGHNT and YYREEE (reference sequence). This CDR3 region has 14 residues. With 0 bases removed from V and 5 bases from J, the gap between germline ends came to 12 bases. CDR3 sequence reads: CASSLDGRLNEQYF. In DNA, the CDR3 is TGTGCCAGCAGCTTGGATGGCAGGTTGAACGAGCAGTACTTC.

The chain employs TRBV27 and TRBJ2-1, with 10 bases identical to TRBD2. There are 15 residues in the CDR3. Germline V lookup: CDR1 MNHEY, CDR2 SMNVEV (reference sequence). Losses at the gene ends were 6 bases for V and 4 bases for J; bases not matched to a gene: 6. CDR3 sequence reads: CASSEAGGAYNEQFF. CDR3 nucleotide sequence: TGTGCCAGCAGCGAAGCGGGAGGGGCGTACAATGAGCAGTTCTTC.

In its sample, this clonotype was seen a few times. V is TRBV24-1 and J is TRBJ2-2; D uncertain. The length of the CDR3 is 16 residues. Trimming pared 1 base from V and 1 base from J, leaving 9 bases between. CDR1 is KGHDR, CDR2 SFDVKD, per germline. The CDR3 loop is CATSDLNNVNTGELFF. The CDR3 DNA sequence: TGTGCCACCAGTGATTTAAATAATGTGAACACCGGGGAGCTGTTTTTT.

This chain joins TRBV28 and TRBJ2-7; 16 bases fit TRBD2. Germline values: CDR1 MDHEN, CDR2 SYDVKM. There are 20 residues in the CDR3. V dropped 2 bases and J dropped 6; count of bases not matched to a gene: 16. The CDR3 sequence is CASSLRTGTSGRAYVREQYF. The CDR3, as DNA: TGTGCCAGCAGTTTACGGACAGGGACTAGCGGGAGGGCCTATGTTCGCGAGCAGTACTTC. Together with reference TRBV28 and TRBJ2-7, the CDR3 gives the full variable domain: DVKVTQSSRYLVKRTGEKVFLECVQDMDHENMFWYRQDPGLGLRLIYFSYDVKMKEKGDIPEGYSVSREKKERFSLILESASTNQTSMYLCASSLRTGTSGRAYVREQYFGPGTRLTVT.

The CDR3 sequence is CSATAQGGFYEQYF. For the CDR3, the DNA is TGCAGTGCTACAGCTCAGGGAGGGTTCTACGAGCAGTACTTC. The V call is TRBV20-1, the J call TRBJ2-7, with TRBD2 matching 7 bases. Trimming took 4 bases from V and 3 from J; bases not matched to a gene: 9. Germline values: CDR1 DFQATT, CDR2 SNEGSKA (reference sequence). The CDR3 is 14 amino acids.

The chain has TRBV6-2 or TRBV6-3 and TRBJ2-1; D gene unclear. This CDR3 has 17 amino acids. In germline, CDR1 is MNHEY, CDR2 SVGEGT. Trimming stripped 1 base from V and 0 bases from J, with 13 bases between. The CDR3 nucleotides read TGTGCCAGCAGTTACTATGTAGCCGAAAGCTCCTACAATGAGCAGTTCTTC. It codes for CASSYYVAESSYNEQFF.

There are a few counts of this clonotype. This chain connects TRBV1 to TRBJ1-4; the DNA was not compared with TRBD1, the D call given in the table. TRBV1 is a listed pseudogene. CDR3 length equals 20 residues. The CDR3 loop is CTSSQAGSTVGPGKDEKLFF. The CDR3, as DNA: TGCACCAGCAGCCAGGCTGGCTCAACAGTGGGTCCCGGTAAAGATGAAAAACTGTTTTTT.

The chain links TRBV9 to TRBJ2-1; possible D gene TRBD2, 6 bases. Trimming shortened V by 4 bases and J by 6 bases, and 20 bases separated the two germline ends. The CDR3 sequence is 16 residues long. CDR1 SGDLS and CDR2 YYNGEE come from the germline V gene. CDR3 nucleotide sequence: TGTGCCAGCAGCCTACCTCTTAAGACTAGTCTCAATGAGCAGTTCTTC. It yields the protein CASSLPLKTSLNEQFF.

This clonotype was counted many times. This rearrangement joins TRBV6-5 to TRBJ2-1; TRBD1 or TRBD2 may be the D gene (5 bases each). V shed 4 bases and J shed 8 bases, with 18 bases lying between them. CDR1 is MNHEY and CDR2 is SVGAGI in the germline V gene. The CDR3 covers 15 residues. CDR3 sequence (DNA): TGTGCCAGCAGTTTCTTTGACGGGGCCGCGGATGAGCAGTTCTTC. This translates into CASSFFDGAADEQFF.

Points on this clonotype: Relative to the germline gene, one junction end is altered; a read error may explain this. The chain joins TRBV6-2 or TRBV6-3 to TRBJ2-1; a possible D gene is TRBD2 (6 bases). Germline values: CDR1 MNHEY, CDR2 SVGEGT. This CDR3 spans 21 amino acids. In DNA, the CDR3 is TGTGCCAGCAGTTATCGGTTGGGGGGACCGGACGTACCCCAACTCTACTATGAGCAGTTCTTC. This codes for CASSYRLGGPDVPQLYYEQFF.

This clonotype was seen only a few times. This chain connects TRBV7-9 to TRBJ2-5, with a possible D match to TRBD2 (7 bases). V dropped 2 bases and J dropped 4 bases, with 17 bases sitting between them. CDR1 SEHNR and CDR2 FQNEAQ come from the germline V gene (reference sequence). This CDR3 region has 16 residues. The CDR3 is CASSLYGGGGRETQYF. As DNA, the CDR3 is TGTGCCAGCAGCTTATATGGCGGGGGCGGAAGAGAGACCCAGTACTTC.

This clonotype has only a few counts. The chain couples TRBV29-1 to TRBJ2-1; D is uncertain. Germline V lookup: CDR1 SQVTM, CDR2 ANQGSEA. The ends were cut back, 3 bases at V and 4 bases at J, with 10 bases in the middle. This CDR3 comprises 13 residues. The CDR3 protein is CSVDLGAYNEQFF. DNA of the CDR3: TGCAGCGTTGATTTGGGCGCATACAATGAGCAGTTCTTC.